The 27 T cell receptor beta chains reported below all come from one sample, sequenced in a study of T cells in Graves' hyperthyroidism and ophthalmopathy. Regions amplified from RNA transcripts were the TCR beta CDR3 regions. Researchers ran a first-round RT-PCR on the TCR CDR3 using the HTBI primer set. TCRdb re-called the multiplex PCR reads through MiXCR, storing one row per CDR3 protein. Found here are 600,000 to 800,000 distinct CDR3 sequences, around a third of them singletons; the top ten hold around 30%. Material for sequencing was blood. The source of these receptors is a woman aged 35 to 49 with Graves' hyperthyroidism.

This clonotype has just a few counts. The V gene is TRBV11-2, the J gene TRBJ2-7; 16 bases line up with TRBD2. The junction had 10 bases not matched to a gene; V was cut back by 1 base and J by 4 bases. The germline CDR1 and CDR2 sequences are SGHAT and FQNNGV. The CDR3 is made up of 19 amino acids. This CDR3 is CASSLVSGLAGGAWYEQYF. The DNA for the CDR3 is TGTGCCAGCAGCTTAGTTTCGGGACTAGCGGGGGGGGCATGGTACGAGCAGTACTTC.

This clonotype was seen ten or more times. This sequence joins TRBV20-1 and TRBJ2-5, with 10 bases fitting TRBD2. This CDR3 is built from 16 residues. CDR1 DFQATT and CDR2 SNEGSKA come from the germline V gene (reference sequence). J gave up 3 bases and V 5 bases, and 12 bases lay outside the gene matches. CDR3 protein: CSAFDTGLAAEETQYF. The CDR3 DNA is TGCAGTGCTTTCGACACAGGACTAGCGGCTGAAGAGACCCAGTACTTC.

CDR3 sequence: CSVEGSGSLNEQFF. The DNA of the CDR3 is TGCAGCGTTGAGGGTAGCGGATCTCTCAATGAGCAGTTCTTC. This chain links TRBV29-1 with TRBJ2-1; weak D call: TRBD2 (6 bases). The germline CDR1 and CDR2 sequences are SQVTM and ANQGSEA. CDR3 length: 14 residues. V was clipped by 3 bases and J by 6 bases, with 15 bases between them.

This clonotype showed up just once. This rearrangement joins TRBV7-3 to TRBJ2-7, with TRBD1 matching 11 bases. The junction had 13 bases not matched to a gene; V was cut back by 6 bases and J by 3 bases. This CDR3 contains 17 residues. The germline V gene has CDR1 SGHTA and CDR2 FQGTGA. The chain's CDR3 is CASSHPLGGQGVYEQYF. The CDR3 DNA sequence: TGTGCCAGCAGTCATCCCCTCGGGGGACAGGGGGTCTACGAGCAGTACTTC. Together with reference TRBV7-3 and TRBJ2-7, the CDR3 gives the full variable domain: GAGVSQTPSNKVTEKGKYVELRCDPISGHTALYWYRQSLGQGPEFLIYFQGTGAADDSGLPNDRFFAVRPEGSVSTLKIQRTERGDSAVYLCASSHPLGGQGVYEQYFGPGTRLTVT.

The chain links TRBV7-9 to TRBJ2-2; 10 nucleotides align to TRBD1. V was clipped by 5 bases and J by 3 bases; unmatched bases: 15. Germline V gene lookup returns CDR1 SEHNR and CDR2 FQNEAQ (reference sequence). The CDR3 spans 19 residues. Written as DNA, the CDR3 is TGTGCCAGCAGCCAAGAAAAGTATCTGGGACAGGGGTACACCGGGGAGCTGTTTTTT. Encoded protein: CASSQEKYLGQGYTGELFF.

Points on this clonotype: Given a much more abundant clone one base away, this may be a read error. The V gene is TRBV6-6, the J gene TRBJ1-2; 10 bases are shared with TRBD1. Germline V gene sequence: CDR1 MNHNY, CDR2 SVGAGI (reference sequence). The CDR3 totals 17 residues. The V and J ends lost 5 bases and 4 bases, in that order; junction bases with no gene match: 13. The CDR3 loop is CASSGSGTGVPPYGYTF. The CDR3 DNA is TGTGCCAGCAGTGGATCCGGGACAGGGGTTCCCCCCTATGGCTACACCTTC.

This clonotype was seen repeatedly, ten times or more. This chain uses TRBV6-5 with TRBJ1-6, with TRBD1 matching over 7 bases. J lost 11 bases, V lost 0 bases, and 4 bases had no gene match. Germline CDR1 reads MNHEY; CDR2 reads SVGAGI. The CDR3 loop spans 14 amino acids. CDR3 in amino acids: CASSYSRTGPPLHF. The CDR3 region has the DNA TGTGCCAGCAGTTACTCAAGGACAGGTCCACCCCTCCACTTT.

The J gene is TRBJ1-3, the V gene TRBV7-3; D unclear. Deletions cut 7 bases from V and 0 bases from J, with 16 bases between. Germline V gene sequence: CDR1 SGHTA, CDR2 FQGTGA. The CDR3 has 16 amino acids. The CDR3 sequence is CASTIGSGLSGNTIYF. Written as DNA, the CDR3 is TGTGCCAGCACCATCGGGTCGGGCCTCTCTGGAAACACCATATATTTT.

The CDR3 sequence: CASSVAPSGSGETQYF. CDR3 bases: TGTGCCAGCAGCGTAGCTCCTTCAGGGTCAGGAGAGACCCAGTACTTC. This chain joins TRBV9 and TRBJ2-5; tentative D call: TRBD1 (5 bases). The V and J ends lost 0 bases and 4 bases respectively, with 16 bases between them. Per the germline V gene, CDR1 is SGDLS and CDR2 is YYNGEE. The CDR3 sequence is 16 residues long. Full variable domain (missing parts from reference TRBV9 and TRBJ2-5): DSGVTQTPKHLITATGQRVTLRCSPRSGDLSVYWYQQSLDQGLQFLIQYYNGEERAKGNILERFSAQQFPDLHSELNLSSLELGDSALYFCASSVAPSGSGETQYFGPGTRLLVL.

This clonotype was seen a handful of times. The chain employs TRBV6-5 and TRBJ1-1, with D tentatively TRBD1 (5 bases). CDR3 length equals 14 residues. Germline lookup yields CDR1 MNHEY and CDR2 SVGAGI. V was pared by 5 bases and J by 7 bases, with 17 bases between. The CDR3 DNA is TGTGCCAGCAGTAAGGCGGGGGGACTCGGTGAAGCTTTCTTT. It is translated as CASSKAGGLGEAFF.

This clonotype is a singleton in its sample. The chain has TRBV2 and TRBJ2-3, with 10 positions matching TRBD2. With V trimmed by 5 bases and J by 4 bases, 9 bases remained unmatched. Germline V gene lookup returns CDR1 SNHLY and CDR2 FYNNEI. This CDR3 region has 16 residues. For the CDR3, the DNA is TGTGCCAGCAGTATCACCCTAGCGGGAGACTCAGATACGCAGTATTTT. Protein: CASSITLAGDSDTQYF.

J is TRBJ1-3 and V is TRBV10-3, with 9 nucleotides matching TRBD1. Germline lookup yields CDR1 ENHRY and CDR2 SYGVKD. Trimming cost V 6 bases and J 4 bases; bases outside gene matches: 4. CDR3 length: 14 residues. CDR3 amino acids: CAISRTGDGNTIYF. The CDR3 nucleotides read TGTGCCATCAGCCGGACAGGGGACGGAAACACCATATATTTT.

V usage is TRBV11-2 and J usage is TRBJ1-1; D is uncertain. The V gene lost 5 bases and the J gene lost 1 base, with 14 bases spanning the gap. The CDR3 spans 15 residues. Germline assignment: CDR1 SGHAT and CDR2 FQNNGV. CDR3 nucleotide sequence: TGTGCCAGCAGCCAAGAACCCCGAGGGAACACTGAAGCTTTCTTT. It encodes CASSQEPRGNTEAFF.

This clonotype was counted at least ten times. The chain employs TRBV19 and TRBJ1-5; 10 bases are shared with TRBD1. The CDR3 covers 16 residues. Trimming removed 6 bases from V and 2 bases from J; junction bases left unmatched: 7. Germline V gene data show CDR1 as LNHDA and CDR2 as SQIVND (reference sequence). The CDR3: CASRPTGGTGNQPQHF. The DNA for the CDR3 is TGTGCCAGTAGACCGACAGGGGGCACGGGCAATCAGCCCCAGCATTTT.

J is TRBJ2-7 and V is TRBV24-1, with D unclear. V was cut by 3 bases and J by 7 bases, with 15 bases left in between. The length of the CDR3 is 14 residues. CDR1 is KGHDR and CDR2 is SFDVKD in the germline V gene. In DNA form, the CDR3 reads TGTGCCACCAGTGATACAGAAGTAGCCAATGAGCAGTACTTC. Its protein product is CATSDTEVANEQYF.

This clonotype was picked up many times. One junction end does not reproduce the germline sequence, and a read error may be involved. This chain connects TRBV7-7 to TRBJ1-2, with D possibly TRBD1 on 6 matching bases. The CDR3 spans 14 residues. Looked up from germline, CDR1 is SSHAT and CDR2 is FNYEAQ (reference sequence). The CDR3 nucleotides are TGTGCTAGCAGCCGCCTGACAGGCGTGGAAGGCTACACCTTC. Its protein is CASSRLTGVEGYTF.

This clonotype was found a few times. In DNA form, the CDR3 reads TGTGCCAGCTGTGAAAGGGGACTTGGGACTAATGAAAAACTGTTTTTT. As protein: CASCERGLGTNEKLFF. The rearrangement uses TRBV12-3 or TRBV12-4 and TRBJ1-4, with D possibly TRBD1 on 5 matching bases. V shed 8 bases and J shed 2 bases, with 18 bases lying between them. The CDR3 is 16 amino acids.

V and J are TRBV7-2 and TRBJ1-5, with D possibly matching TRBD1 (6 bases). Per the germline V gene, CDR1 is SGHTA and CDR2 is FQGNSA. This CDR3 comprises 15 residues. V shed 2 bases and J shed 3 bases, with 11 bases lying between them. CDR3 DNA sequence: TGTGCCAGCAGCTTACGCAGGGGAGTCAATCAGCCCCAGCATTTT. Translation: CASSLRRGVNQPQHF.

This clonotype was observed many times. The chain joins TRBV19 to TRBJ2-7, with D tentatively TRBD2 (6 bases). The length of the CDR3 is 12 residues. CDR1 is LNHDA and CDR2 is SQIVND in the germline V gene (reference sequence). Trimming shortened V by 10 bases and J by 6 bases, and 16 bases separated the two germline ends. The CDR3 spells CATSPGTVEQYF. The DNA of the CDR3 is TGTGCCACCTCCCCAGGGACTGTCGAGCAGTACTTC.

V and J are TRBV6-5 and TRBJ2-7; possible D gene TRBD1, 6 bases. CDR3 length: 13 amino acids. Trimming pared 0 bases from V and 11 bases from J, leaving 14 bases between. CDR1 MNHEY and CDR2 SVGAGI come from the germline V gene. The CDR3 sequence: CASSYSKLYREYF. The CDR3 DNA is TGTGCCAGCAGTTACTCGAAACTTTACAGGGAGTACTTC.

The J gene is TRBJ1-2, the V gene TRBV15; TRBD1 matches at 7 bases. Germline V gives CDR1 LNHNV, CDR2 YYDKDF (reference sequence). The CDR3 length is 15 residues. The junction had 12 bases not matched to a gene; V was cut back by 3 bases and J by 8 bases. The CDR3 coding sequence is TGTGCCACCAGCAGCCCACAAGGGACAGCCAGCGGCTACACCTTC. This translates into CATSSPQGTASGYTF.

This clonotype was observed many times. This chain uses TRBV10-3 with TRBJ1-4; D not certain. The CDR3 contains 9 residues. Germline CDR1 and CDR2: ENHRY and SYGVKD. V was pared by 2 bases and J by 11 bases, with 0 bases between. CDR3 coding DNA: TGTGCCATCAGTGAGAAACTGTTTTTT. Translating it yields CAISEKLFF.

This rearrangement joins TRBV20-1 to TRBJ1-5; 9 bases map to TRBD1. Losses at the gene ends were 5 bases for V and 0 bases for J; bases not matched to a gene: 8. This CDR3 comprises 16 residues. Germline CDR1 is DFQATT and CDR2 is SNEGSKA (reference sequence). The CDR3 DNA reads TGCAGTGCTCCAACAGGGGGCCTTATTAGCAATCAGCCCCAGCATTTT. Protein: CSAPTGGLISNQPQHF.

This clonotype was found many times. The J gene is TRBJ1-5, the V gene TRBV19; D is possibly TRBD1 (5 bases). Germline V lookup: CDR1 LNHDA, CDR2 SQIVND (reference sequence). The CDR3 is made up of 13 amino acids. Trimming removed 6 bases at V and 5 bases at J, with 11 bases between. CDR3 nucleotides: TGTGCCAGTAGCCTGGGACCCTATCAGCCCCAGCATTTT. It specifies CASSLGPYQPQHF.

V and J are TRBV9 and TRBJ2-7; maybe TRBD2 (6 bases). The CDR3 is made up of 14 amino acids. In germline, CDR1 is SGDLS, CDR2 YYNGEE. V shed 4 bases and J shed 2 bases, with 13 bases lying between them. The CDR3 is CASSLRSGAYEQYF. In DNA form, the CDR3 reads TGTGCCAGCAGCCTACGGTCGGGGGCCTACGAGCAGTACTTC.

This sequence joins TRBV6-5 and TRBJ1-1, with 10 nucleotides matching TRBD1. J lost 5 bases, V lost 6 bases, and 9 bases had no gene match. The CDR3 totals 15 residues. The germline V gene encodes CDR1 MNHEY and CDR2 SVGAGI. CDR3 bases: TGTGCCAGCAGACACAGACGGACAGGGGGGACTGAAGCTTTCTTT. Translation: CASRHRRTGGTEAFF.

Notes on this clonotype: This sequence may be a read error, since a much larger clone differs from it by one base. The V and J genes are TRBV7-2 and TRBJ1-6, with 8 bases identical to TRBD1. V was pared by 4 bases and J by 14 bases, with 19 bases of the junction left unmatched. The germline gives CDR1 SGHTA, CDR2 FQGNSA. The CDR3 sequence is 17 residues long. CDR3 amino acids: CASSSRNQDRAKSSLHF. As DNA, the CDR3 is TGTGCCAGCAGCTCCCGAAACCAGGACAGGGCGAAATCATCCCTCCACTTT. Full variable domain (remainder filled in from reference TRBV7-2 and TRBJ1-6): GAGVSQSPSNKVTEKGKDVELRCDPISGHTALYWYRQSLGQGLEFLIYFQGNSAPDKSGLPSDRFSAERTGGSVSTLTIQRTQQEDSAVYLCASSSRNQDRAKSSLHFGNGTRLTVT.